This T cell receptor (beta chain) originates from a study of cytomegalovirus exposure and HLA in healthy donors. Between the trimmed V and J ends, which lost 9 bases and 3 bases, there was a span of 16 bases. This CDR3 is built from 14 residues. Germline values: CDR1 MNHNY, CDR2 SVGAGI (reference sequence). The primer mix had 60 Vbeta and 13 Jbeta primers. Method: immunoSEQ multiplex PCR; TCRdb's copy keeps in-frame clones and lacks some. This table holds some 98,000 clones, 60% to 80% found once. Despite likely unrecorded immune exposures, the donors were nominally healthy at the time of sampling. The receptor was isolated from a female donor in good health and CMV-seronegative. Sequenced material: PBMCs. The chain has TRBV6-6 and TRBJ2-3; weak D call: TRBD2 (6 bases). CDR3 sequence reads: CASGGRPGTDTQYF. CDR3 DNA sequence: TGTGCCAGTGGGGGGAGGCCAGGGACAGATACGCAGTATTTT.